The present T cell receptor beta chain was sequenced within a study of human T cells and chemical hapten exposure. MiXCR, applied by TCRdb to the RACE reads, yields one record per CDR3 protein. The table includes fewer than 200,000 distinct CDR3 sequences, 25% to 30% detected once. The sample's time point: patch test 3, about 24 weeks after DPC sensitization. Indicated treatment: therapeutic diphenylcyclopropenone sensitization with weekly scalp DPC. The germline V gene encodes CDR1 LGHNA and CDR2 YSLEER. The CDR3 runs to 15 residues. The junction had 5 bases not matched to a gene; V was cut back by 4 bases and J by 2 bases. This clonotype came up a few times.

Sample: whole blood, taken in connection with sensitization to the hapten diphenylcyclopropenone (DPC). This receptor was identified in a woman aged 18-29 years with alopecia areata. Some clones in this sample may be carry-over from other donors' samples. This rearrangement joins TRBV4-3 to TRBJ1-2; TRBD1 agrees at 9 bases. Here the CDR3 DNA reads TGCGCCAGCAGCCGGGAGGGGACAGGGAACTATGGCTACACCTTC. It translates to CASSREGTGNYGYTF.